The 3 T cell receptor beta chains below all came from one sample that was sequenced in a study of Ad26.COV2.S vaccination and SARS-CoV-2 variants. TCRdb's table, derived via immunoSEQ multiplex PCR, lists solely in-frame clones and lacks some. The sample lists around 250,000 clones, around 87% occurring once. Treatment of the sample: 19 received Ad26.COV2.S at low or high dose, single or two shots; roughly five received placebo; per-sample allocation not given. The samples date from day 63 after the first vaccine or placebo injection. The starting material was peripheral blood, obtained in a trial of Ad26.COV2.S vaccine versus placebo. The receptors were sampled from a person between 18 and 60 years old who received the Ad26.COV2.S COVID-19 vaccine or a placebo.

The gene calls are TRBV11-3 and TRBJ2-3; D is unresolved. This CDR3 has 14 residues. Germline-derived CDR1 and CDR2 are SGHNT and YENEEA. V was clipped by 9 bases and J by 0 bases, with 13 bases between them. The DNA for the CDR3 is TGTGCCAGGGGCTCGCGCCTAAGCACAGATACGCAGTATTTT. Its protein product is CARGSRLSTDTQYF.

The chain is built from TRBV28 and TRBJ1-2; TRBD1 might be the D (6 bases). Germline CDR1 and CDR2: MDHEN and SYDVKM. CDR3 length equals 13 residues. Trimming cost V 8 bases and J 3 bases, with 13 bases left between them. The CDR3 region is CASFNRDDYGYTF. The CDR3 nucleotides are TGTGCCAGCTTTAACAGGGACGACTATGGCTACACCTTC.

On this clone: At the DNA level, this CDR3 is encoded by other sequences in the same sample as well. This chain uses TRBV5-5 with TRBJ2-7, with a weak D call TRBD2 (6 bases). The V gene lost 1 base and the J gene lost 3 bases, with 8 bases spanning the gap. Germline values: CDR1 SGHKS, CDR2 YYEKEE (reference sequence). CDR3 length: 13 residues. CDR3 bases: TGTGCCAGCAGCTTGACTAGCAGCTACGAGCAGTACTTC. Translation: CASSLTSSYEQYF.